Listed here are 29 T cell receptor beta chains from one sample, sequenced in a study of early stage breast cancer tumors. Sequencing was performed with immunoSEQ multiplex PCR; in TCRdb, only in-frame clones are kept and a portion is missing. Of tens of thousands of clones in the sample, 72% are singletons; the top ten hold approximately 35%. Sample: blood. The receptors come from a person aged 50 to 59 with breast cancer.

This clone came up once. This chain uses TRBV2 with TRBJ2-2; 10 positions agree with TRBD2. Germline V gene data show CDR1 as SNHLY and CDR2 as FYNNEI. The length of the CDR3 is 15 residues. V trimming: 4 bases; J trimming: 7 bases; junction bases outside the gene matches: 6. The CDR3 loop reads CASSVLAGVVGELFF. DNA for the CDR3: TGTGCCAGCAGTGTGCTAGCGGGAGTGGTCGGGGAGCTGTTTTTT. The full variable domain, in which reference TRBV2 and TRBJ2-2 provide the parts outside the CDR3, is EPEVTQTPSHQVTQMGQEVILRCVPISNHLYFYWYRQILGQKVEFLVSFYNNEISEKSEIFDDQFSVERPDGSNFTLKIRSTKLEDSAMYFCASSVLAGVVGELFFGEGSRLTVL.

This clone appeared a few times. This sequence joins TRBV25-1 and TRBJ2-1; possible D gene TRBD1, 6 bases. With 4 bases removed from V and 10 bases from J, the gap between germline ends came to 11 bases. This CDR3 has 12 amino acids. From germline, CDR1 is MGHDK and CDR2 SYGVNS. CDR3 protein: CASSVGALEQFF. For the CDR3, the DNA is TGTGCCAGCAGTGTGGGGGCTTTAGAGCAGTTCTTC.

This chain connects TRBV2 to TRBJ1-2; no clear D gene. The germline V gene has CDR1 SNHLY and CDR2 FYNNEI. This CDR3 region has 13 residues. V lost 9 bases and J 2 bases, leaving 13 bases between the germline ends. Here the CDR3 reads CARLQGPNYGYTF. The CDR3 nucleotides read TGTGCCAGGCTACAAGGCCCGAACTATGGCTACACCTTC. Full variable domain (outside the CDR3, taken from reference TRBV2 and TRBJ1-2): EPEVTQTPSHQVTQMGQEVILRCVPISNHLYFYWYRQILGQKVEFLVSFYNNEISEKSEIFDDQFSVERPDGSNFTLKIRSTKLEDSAMYFCARLQGPNYGYTFGSGTRLTVV.

V gene TRBV29-1 combines with J gene TRBJ2-6; no clear D gene. The CDR3 has 13 residues. The V gene's germline CDR1 is SQVTM and CDR2 ANQGSEA. Trimming cost V 5 bases and J 0 bases, with 5 bases left between them. CDR3: CSVSLSGANVLTF. Written as DNA, the CDR3 is TGCAGCGTTAGCCTCTCTGGGGCCAACGTCCTGACTTTC.

The chain has TRBV5-1 and TRBJ2-1, with 9 positions matching TRBD2. The CDR3 sequence is 15 residues long. Germline lookup yields CDR1 SGHRS and CDR2 YFSETQ. Germline trimming cut 3 bases from V and 8 bases from J; bases unmatched to any gene: 9. CDR3 in amino acids: CASSSGTSWVDEQFF. The CDR3 DNA sequence: TGCGCCAGCAGCTCCGGGACTAGCTGGGTGGATGAGCAGTTCTTC.

V gene TRBV6-1 combines with J gene TRBJ2-7; a weak D match, TRBD2 (6 bases). V lost 4 bases and J 6 bases, leaving 16 bases between the germline ends. The germline V gene encodes CDR1 MNHNS and CDR2 SASEGT. CDR3 length: 14 residues. The CDR3 spells CASSGGDGWGEQYF. CDR3 nucleotide sequence: TGTGCCAGCAGTGGGGGGGACGGGTGGGGCGAGCAGTACTTC.

V usage is TRBV6-5 and J usage is TRBJ2-1; 8 nucleotides line up with TRBD2. The CDR3 covers 13 residues. Unmatched junction bases numbered 9, after V lost 7 bases and J lost 10 bases. The germline V gene encodes CDR1 MNHEY and CDR2 SVGAGI. The CDR3 coding sequence is TGTGCCAGCAAAGGACTAGCCACCTACGAGCAGTTCTTC. Translation: CASKGLATYEQFF.

The chain employs TRBV27 and TRBJ2-1; 7 positions match TRBD2. The trim removed 5 bases at V and 2 bases at J, leaving 9 bases unmatched. CDR3 length: 16 residues. Germline lookup yields CDR1 MNHEY and CDR2 SMNVEV (reference sequence). This chain's CDR3 is CASSHTAGAPYNEQFF. CDR3 nucleotide sequence: TGTGCCAGCAGTCACACGGCGGGAGCCCCCTACAATGAGCAGTTCTTC.

The V call is TRBV13, the J call TRBJ2-7, with 8 bases identical to TRBD1. CDR3 length: 17 residues. With 1 base clipped from V and 6 bases from J, the junction kept 14 bases outside the gene matches. Germline values: CDR1 PRHDT, CDR2 FYEKMQ (reference sequence). As DNA, the CDR3 is TGTGCCAGCAGCTTAGCCTACCGGACAGGGATGGGGGCCGAGCAGTACTTC. This translates into CASSLAYRTGMGAEQYF.

The chain joins TRBV29-1 to TRBJ2-3; D is perhaps TRBD2 (5 bases). V shed 4 bases and J shed 1 base, with 9 bases lying between them. Germline CDR1 and CDR2: SQVTM and ANQGSEA. The CDR3 sequence is 13 residues long. The CDR3 DNA is TGCAGCGTTGTAGAGGGCCGCACAGATACGCAGTATTTT. Translation: CSVVEGRTDTQYF.

The chain is built from TRBV11-1 and TRBJ2-1, with 9 nucleotides matching TRBD2. The CDR3 runs to 15 residues. Looked up from germline, CDR1 is SGHAT and CDR2 is FQDESV (reference sequence). With V trimmed by 5 bases and J by 4 bases, 6 bases remained unmatched. This CDR3 is CASSILAGFYNEQFF. The CDR3 coding sequence is TGTGCCAGCAGCATACTAGCGGGTTTTTACAATGAGCAGTTCTTC.

Written as DNA, the CDR3 is TGTGCCAGCAGTTCCCTCAGGGGCACTGAAGCTTTCTTT. Amino acids: CASSSLRGTEAFF. This chain links TRBV27 with TRBJ1-1; tentatively, D is TRBD1 (6 bases). This CDR3 comprises 13 residues. Germline-derived CDR1 and CDR2 are MNHEY and SMNVEV (reference sequence). V gave up 4 bases and J gave up 4 bases, with 10 bases separating them.

This chain uses TRBV30 with TRBJ1-6; D is possibly TRBD1 (5 bases). The V gene lost 5 bases and the J gene lost 7 bases, with 21 bases spanning the gap. The germline gives CDR1 GTSNPN, CDR2 SVGIG (reference sequence). The CDR3 has 16 amino acids. The CDR3 DNA reads as TGTGCCTGGGCAACCGACAGCCCTGGCGCAAATTCACCCCTCCACTTT. Its protein product is CAWATDSPGANSPLHF.

This clone was counted only a few times. The chain uses TRBV18 and TRBJ2-4, with TRBD1 as a possible D gene (5 bases). V was clipped by 6 bases and J by 6 bases, with 12 bases between them. This CDR3 is 13 amino acids long. Germline V gives CDR1 KGHSH, CDR2 LQKENI. The CDR3: CASSPQGGNIQYF. CDR3 DNA: TGTGCCAGCTCGCCTCAGGGTGGAAACATTCAGTACTTC.

The chain employs TRBV7-6 and TRBJ2-2, with D perhaps being TRBD1 or TRBD2 (6 bases each). In germline, CDR1 is SGHVS, CDR2 FNYEAQ. This CDR3 spans 18 amino acids. V was clipped by 1 base and J by 6 bases, with 21 bases between them. This CDR3 reads CASSLVVPGGTRAGELFF. The CDR3 bases are TGTGCCAGCAGCTTAGTAGTGCCCGGGGGCACCAGGGCCGGGGAGCTGTTTTTT.

The table lists this clone with a few counts. This rearrangement joins TRBV27 to TRBJ2-7; maybe TRBD1 (6 bases). Trimming stripped 4 bases from V and 3 bases from J, with 10 bases between. CDR3 length: 13 amino acids. Germline V lookup: CDR1 MNHEY, CDR2 SMNVEV (reference sequence). The CDR3 reads CASSSTGSYEQYF. As DNA, the CDR3 is TGTGCCAGCAGTTCTACAGGGAGCTACGAGCAGTACTTC.

This chain connects TRBV7-9 to TRBJ2-2; TRBD1 matches at 7 bases. The junction had 8 bases not matched to a gene; V was cut back by 5 bases and J by 5 bases. Germline V gene sequence: CDR1 SEHNR, CDR2 FQNEAQ (reference sequence). This CDR3 is built from 15 residues. The CDR3 DNA reads TGTGCCAGCAGCCCGTTCACAGGGGAAACCGGGGAGCTGTTTTTT. It specifies CASSPFTGETGELFF.

This rearrangement joins TRBV7-9 to TRBJ2-1; tentatively, D is TRBD1 or TRBD2 (5 bases each). The CDR3 sequence is 14 residues long. V was shortened by 3 bases and J by 7 bases, with 13 bases between the two germline ends. The germline V gene has CDR1 SEHNR and CDR2 FQNEAQ (reference sequence). DNA for the CDR3: TGTGCCAGCAGCTTGGATGGGGGAGTTAATGAGCAGTTCTTC. Translating gives CASSLDGGVNEQFF.

The chain combines TRBV6-1 with TRBJ1-4; D gene unclear. V gave up 2 bases and J gave up 6 bases, with 10 bases separating them. The CDR3 sequence is 14 residues long. Looked up from germline, CDR1 is MNHNS and CDR2 is SASEGT. The CDR3 reads CASSERDGYEKLFF. Here the CDR3 DNA reads TGTGCCAGCAGTGAACGAGACGGTTATGAAAAACTGTTTTTT.

CDR3 residues: CASSLALGDLHGQFF. The CDR3 DNA reads as TGTGCCAGCAGCTTAGCGCTGGGGGATCTACATGGGCAGTTCTTC. V and J are TRBV7-2 and TRBJ2-1; D assignment may be TRBD1 or TRBD2 (5 bases each). Trimming took 0 bases from V and 12 from J, leaving 18 bases between them. The CDR3 spans 15 residues. Germline V gene sequence: CDR1 SGHTA, CDR2 FQGNSA.

The chain employs TRBV5-6 and TRBJ2-2; perhaps TRBD2 as D (6 bases). The CDR3 extends over 18 amino acids. Germline-derived CDR1 and CDR2 are SGHDT and YYEEEE. V lost 2 bases to trimming and J lost 4 bases, with 21 bases between them. This CDR3 reads CASSLVSGGMRGTGELFF. The DNA of the CDR3 is TGTGCCAGCAGCTTAGTAAGCGGCGGGATGAGGGGCACCGGGGAGCTGTTTTTT.

The table lists this clone with a few counts. This chain joins TRBV19 and TRBJ2-1; 9 nucleotides align to TRBD2. The germline CDR1 and CDR2 sequences are LNHDA and SQIVND (reference sequence). The CDR3 is made up of 14 amino acids. V shed 5 bases and J 7 bases; nucleotides not matched to a gene: 6. The CDR3 coding sequence is TGTGCCAGTAGTTTCCCGACTAGCGGTAATGAGCAGTTCTTC. Its translation is CASSFPTSGNEQFF.

This rearrangement joins TRBV13 to TRBJ2-7, with a weak D call TRBD1 (5 bases). Trimming left V 8 bases short and J 5 bases short, with 13 bases between. Germline CDR1 reads PRHDT; CDR2 reads FYEKMQ (reference sequence). The length of the CDR3 is 12 residues. The CDR3 bases are TGTGCCAGCGGCGCAGGGCGGAACGAGCAGTACTTC. As protein: CASGAGRNEQYF.

V usage is TRBV13 and J usage is TRBJ2-7; 8 positions agree with TRBD2. The CDR3 totals 14 residues. V was clipped by 4 bases and J by 3 bases; unmatched bases: 5. The germline CDR1 and CDR2 sequences are PRHDT and FYEKMQ (reference sequence). In nucleotides, the CDR3 is TGTGCCAGCAGCTCAGCGGGGGCCGACTACGAGCAGTACTTC. It yields the protein CASSSAGADYEQYF.

This chain uses TRBV19 with TRBJ2-6; unclear D gene. CDR3 length: 15 residues. The germline V and J ends were trimmed by 6 bases and 0 bases, with 9 bases remaining between them. The V gene's germline CDR1 is LNHDA and CDR2 SQIVND (reference sequence). The CDR3 sequence: CASRSVGSGANVLTF. For the CDR3, the DNA is TGTGCCAGTAGGAGCGTGGGCTCTGGGGCCAACGTCCTGACTTTC.

V usage is TRBV11-1 and J usage is TRBJ2-6, with D possibly called TRBD1 or TRBD2 (5 bases each). Germline V CDR1 and CDR2: SGHAT, FQDESV (reference sequence). The CDR3 consists of 17 residues. V lost 3 bases and J 2 bases, leaving 14 bases between the germline ends. CDR3 in amino acids: CASSFREGMAGANVLTF. The CDR3 nucleotides are TGTGCCAGCAGCTTCAGAGAGGGGATGGCTGGGGCCAACGTCCTGACTTTC.

This chain joins TRBV29-1 and TRBJ2-3; D is perhaps TRBD2 (5 bases). V dropped 2 bases and J dropped 3 bases, with 6 bases sitting between them. Germline V gene data show CDR1 as SQVTM and CDR2 as ANQGSEA. The length of the CDR3 is 12 residues. For the CDR3, the DNA is TGCAGCGTTGAATCGGGAACAGATACGCAGTATTTT. It yields the protein CSVESGTDTQYF.

The chain employs TRBV6-5 and TRBJ1-2, with TRBD1 matching 7 bases. This CDR3 spans 13 amino acids. V gave up 5 bases and J gave up 2 bases; unmatched junction bases: 2. The germline CDR1 and CDR2 sequences are MNHEY and SVGAGI. In DNA, the CDR3 is TGTGCCAGCAGTGACAGGGCGAACTATGGCTACACCTTC. Amino acids: CASSDRANYGYTF.

CDR3 protein: CASSTPGTGGTGELFF. CDR3 coding DNA: TGCGCCAGCAGCACACCCGGGACGGGAGGGACCGGGGAGCTGTTTTTT. V and J are TRBV5-1 and TRBJ2-2; 8 bases are shared with TRBD2. CDR1 and CDR2 from the germline V gene are SGHRS and YFSETQ. V dropped 4 bases and J dropped 5; count of bases not matched to a gene: 10. This CDR3 is 16 amino acids long.